Listed below are T cell receptor beta chains from one sample, sequenced in a study of T cell repertoires in cytomegalovirus infection. These receptors lack a known antigen. TCRdb re-derived calls from the reads in MiXCR, one entry per CDR3 protein. The data hold some 940,000 distinct CDR3 sequences, with 25% to 40% observed a single time. This sample comprised cultured CD8+ T cells from PBMCs, obtained from culture after CMV antigen stimulation. These TCRs come from a human donor in good health (CMV status not recorded). Some clones in this sample may be carry-over from other donors' samples. The CDR3 runs from the conserved cysteine through the conserved F or W. Fields, in order: D gene, J gene, clone size, V gene, CDR3 protein, CDR3 DNA. D genes are given only for firm matches. The size entry is marked missing in some rows and otherwise reads once, few, many or a size class.

TRBD1,TRBJ2-7,few,TRBV6-1,CASRPGTEIYEQYF,TGTGCCAGCAGACCCGGGACAGAGATCTACGAGCAGTACTTC
.,TRBJ2-7,.,TRBV12-3/TRBV12-4,CASSPENSEEYF,TGTGCCAGCAGTCCGGAGAACTCAGAGGAGTACTTC
.,TRBJ2-7,many,TRBV7-9,CASSLSNRAAEQYF,TGTGCCAGCAGCTTATCGAACAGGGCCGCCGAGCAGTACTTC
TRBD1,TRBJ2-2,.,TRBV6-8,CASSPWTGGIAGELFF,TGTGCCAGCAGTCCCTGGACAGGGGGAATCGCCGGGGAGCTGTTTTTT
.,TRBJ2-1,many,TRBV7-9,CASSLRFGSYNEQFF,TGTGCCAGCAGCTTGAGGTTCGGGTCCTACAATGAGCAGTTCTTC
.,TRBJ2-3,.,TRBV4-1,CASSQTPLPGGRTDTQYF,TGCGCCAGCAGCCAAACACCACTCCCGGGGGGCCGAACAGATACGCAGTATTTT
.,TRBJ1-1,many,TRBV7-6,CASSLKVHGEAFF,TGTGCCAGCAGCTTAAAGGTTCATGGAGAAGCTTTCTTT
.,TRBJ1-2,.,TRBV7-9,CASSLAGGTEYPYTF,TGTGCCAGCAGCTTAGCGGGCGGGACGGAGTATCCGTACACCTTC
TRBD1,TRBJ2-2,.,TRBV18,CASSPRDRPSNTGELFF,TGTGCCAGCTCACCACGGGACAGGCCGTCGAACACCGGGGAGCTGTTTTTT
TRBD1,TRBJ1-5,.,TRBV25-1,CASRRTGRKNQPQHF,TGTGCCAGCAGGAGGACAGGGAGGAAGAATCAGCCCCAGCATTTT
.,TRBJ1-1,few,TRBV4-2,CASATGTEAFF,TGTGCCAGCGCTACAGGGACCGAAGCTTTCTTT
TRBD2,TRBJ2-3,few,TRBV6-5,CASSYSVAGGSTDTQYF,TGTGCCAGCAGTTACTCCGTAGCGGGGGGCAGCACAGATACGCAGTATTTT